One sample yielded the 21 T cell receptor beta chains listed below, sequenced in a study of blood T cell repertoires in COVID-19. The protocol was immunoSEQ multiplex PCR, while the TCRdb copy is restricted to in-frame clones and leaves out a portion. The sample has some 500,000 clones, about 89% seen once; the top ten hold 7.8%. The sample taken for sequencing was peripheral blood. Receptors originate from a woman aged 50 to 60 with COVID-19, enrolled during active disease.

This chain joins TRBV5-1 and TRBJ1-4, with a weak D call TRBD1 (6 bases). Trimming took off 4 bases at V and 4 bases at J, with 11 bases between the two ends. The CDR3 consists of 14 residues. Germline CDR1 is SGHRS and CDR2 is YFSETQ. The CDR3 nucleotides read TGCGCCAGCAGCCCCGGACAGTTTAATGAAAAACTGTTTTTT. It specifies CASSPGQFNEKLFF.

The chain joins TRBV9 to TRBJ1-1; 7 nucleotides line up with TRBD1. Germline values: CDR1 SGDLS, CDR2 YYNGEE. CDR3 length: 13 amino acids. V was pared by 3 bases and J by 8 bases, with 7 bases of the junction left unmatched. CDR3: CASSDREGAEAFF. The CDR3 region has the DNA TGTGCCAGCAGCGACCGCGAGGGGGCCGAAGCTTTCTTT.

This chain joins TRBV29-1 and TRBJ1-1; 8 bases are a match to TRBD1. The CDR3 length is 15 residues. Germline V lookup: CDR1 SQVTM, CDR2 ANQGSEA. The junction had 7 bases not matched to a gene; V was cut back by 4 bases and J by 0 bases. This CDR3 is CSVASRGLMNTEAFF. In DNA form, the CDR3 reads TGCAGCGTTGCGAGCAGGGGGCTCATGAACACTGAAGCTTTCTTT. The whole variable domain, remainder taken from reference TRBV29-1 and TRBJ1-1, is SAVISQKPSRDICQRGTSLTIQCQVDSQVTMMFWYRQQPGQSLTLIATANQGSEATYESGFVIDKFPISRPNLTFSTLTVSNMSPEDSSIYLCSVASRGLMNTEAFFGQGTRLTVV.

This clone was seen once. The V and J genes are TRBV5-1 and TRBJ1-4; the match to TRBD1 covers 9 bases. The trim removed 3 bases at V and 2 bases at J, leaving 2 bases unmatched. The germline V gene encodes CDR1 SGHRS and CDR2 YFSETQ. CDR3 length equals 15 residues. CDR3 in amino acids: CASSSGQGTNEKLFF. The CDR3 nucleotides are TGCGCCAGCAGCTCCGGACAGGGGACTAATGAAAAACTGTTTTTT.

V and J are TRBV11-2 and TRBJ1-3; maybe TRBD1 (5 bases). Trimming pared 5 bases from V and 4 bases from J, leaving 15 bases between. The V gene's germline CDR1 is SGHAT and CDR2 FQNNGV. This CDR3 is 15 amino acids long. CDR3 protein: CASSPTQGMGNTIYF. The CDR3 DNA reads TGTGCCAGCAGCCCGACCCAGGGTATGGGAAACACCATATATTTT.

J is TRBJ2-7 and V is TRBV6-6; tentative D call: TRBD2 (6 bases). The ends were cut back, 8 bases at V and 2 bases at J, with 16 bases in the middle. Per germline, CDR1 MNHNY and CDR2 SVGAGI (reference sequence). The CDR3 sequence is 14 residues long. The CDR3 protein is CASGGSGGPYEQYF. The CDR3 coding sequence is TGTGCCAGCGGGGGGTCAGGAGGTCCCTACGAGCAGTACTTC.

The V call is TRBV10-3, the J call TRBJ2-1; D is unclear. V gave up 0 bases and J gave up 9 bases, with 6 bases separating them. The length of the CDR3 is 12 residues. Germline V gene lookup returns CDR1 ENHRY and CDR2 SYGVKD. Here the CDR3 reads CAISESLSEQFF. In DNA, the CDR3 is TGTGCCATCAGTGAGTCGTTGAGTGAGCAGTTCTTC.

The V gene is TRBV27, the J gene TRBJ1-4; 9 bases match TRBD1. Germline trimming cut 6 bases from V and 7 bases from J; bases unmatched to any gene: 9. Germline assignment: CDR1 MNHEY and CDR2 SMNVEV (reference sequence). CDR3 length: 15 amino acids. This CDR3 is CASRSMGQGSEKLFF. CDR3 sequence (DNA): TGTGCCAGCAGGAGTATGGGACAGGGTAGTGAAAAACTGTTTTTT.

The chain has TRBV4-1 and TRBJ2-1; 12 nucleotides agree with TRBD1. The germline CDR1 and CDR2 sequences are MGHRA and YSYEKL. This CDR3 region has 20 residues. V lost 4 bases to trimming and J lost 1 base; unmatched junction nucleotides: 14. CDR3 region: CASSLASGTGGSGSYNEQFF. The CDR3 DNA sequence: TGCGCCAGCAGCCTCGCATCCGGGACAGGGGGCTCAGGTTCCTACAATGAGCAGTTCTTC.

As concerns this clone: This same CDR3 is encoded by further DNA sequences in the sample. The CDR3 DNA follows: TGTGCCAGCTCACCAACGGGGGTTAACACTGAAGCTTTCTTT. Its translation is CASSPTGVNTEAFF. The chain joins TRBV18 to TRBJ1-1, with D possibly being TRBD1 (5 bases). Germline V gene lookup returns CDR1 KGHSH and CDR2 LQKENI. Trimming cost V 2 bases and J 2 bases, with 9 bases left between them. This CDR3 is built from 14 residues.

For the CDR3, the DNA is TGTGCCGGAGACAGGGGAGGAAACACTGAAGCTTTCTTT. This codes for CAGDRGGNTEAFF. The chain combines TRBV30 with TRBJ1-1; 8 positions match TRBD1. Looked up from germline, CDR1 is GTSNPN and CDR2 is SVGIG (reference sequence). V was pared by 8 bases and J by 2 bases, with 7 bases of the junction left unmatched. The CDR3 spans 13 residues.

The V gene is TRBV6-2 or TRBV6-3, the J gene TRBJ1-1, with D possibly matching TRBD1 (5 bases). Germline-derived CDR1 and CDR2 are MNHEY and SVGEGT. With 6 bases removed from V and 3 bases from J, the gap between germline ends came to 14 bases. The CDR3 spans 14 residues. The CDR3 sequence is CASSSQGGDTEAFF. The CDR3 region has the DNA TGTGCCAGCAGCTCCCAGGGCGGGGACACTGAAGCTTTCTTT.

The chain employs TRBV5-4 and TRBJ2-3, with TRBD2 identical over 8 bases. The CDR3 is 16 amino acids. Germline V CDR1 and CDR2: SGHNT, YYREEE (reference sequence). V dropped 7 bases and J dropped 0; count of bases not matched to a gene: 10. In nucleotides, the CDR3 is TGTGCCAGCGCCCTGGACGGGGGGGCGAGCACAGATACGCAGTATTTT. Translated: CASALDGGASTDTQYF.

The genes are TRBV7-9 and TRBJ2-5; 8 nucleotides agree with TRBD2. V lost 5 bases to trimming and J lost 5 bases; unmatched junction nucleotides: 4. Germline V gives CDR1 SEHNR, CDR2 FQNEAQ (reference sequence). CDR3 size: 13 residues. CDR3 amino acids: CASSVSGAETQYF. For the CDR3, the DNA is TGTGCCAGCAGCGTTAGCGGGGCCGAGACCCAGTACTTC. Supplemented by reference TRBV7-9 and TRBJ2-5, the full variable domain reads DTGVSQNPRHKITKRGQNVTFRCDPISEHNRLYWYRQTLGQGPEFLTYFQNEAQLEKSRLLSDRFSAERPKGSFSTLEIQRTEQGDSAMYLCASSVSGAETQYFGPGTRLLVL.

The rearrangement joins TRBV29-1 to TRBJ1-2; TRBD1 matches 7 bases. The CDR3 contains 14 residues. Looked up from germline, CDR1 is SQVTM and CDR2 is ANQGSEA. V was pared by 3 bases and J by 6 bases, with 10 bases of the junction left unmatched. CDR3 in amino acids: CSVDGVGGFDGYTF. Here the CDR3 DNA reads TGCAGCGTTGATGGCGTAGGGGGCTTCGATGGCTACACCTTC.

The chain couples TRBV19 to TRBJ2-5; TRBD2 matches 10 bases. The trim removed 5 bases at V and 2 bases at J, leaving 11 bases unmatched. CDR3 length: 17 amino acids. Germline CDR1 is LNHDA and CDR2 is SQIVND (reference sequence). The DNA for the CDR3 is TGTGCCAGTAGTGCCCTGACTAGCGGGCAAAATCAAGAGACCCAGTACTTC. It specifies CASSALTSGQNQETQYF.

The chain uses TRBV30 and TRBJ2-3; 10 nucleotides agree with TRBD2. In germline, CDR1 is GTSNPN, CDR2 SVGIG (reference sequence). Unmatched junction bases numbered 3, after V lost 0 bases and J lost 6 bases. CDR3 size: 14 residues. This CDR3 is CAWSVGTSADTQYF. Written as DNA, the CDR3 is TGTGCCTGGAGTGTGGGGACTAGCGCGGATACGCAGTATTTT. Drawing the rest from reference TRBV30 and TRBJ2-3, the complete variable domain is SQTIHQWPATLVQPVGSPLSLECTVEGTSNPNLYWYRQAAGRGLQLLFYSVGIGQISSEVPQNLSASRPQDRQFILSSKKLLLSDSGFYLCAWSVGTSADTQYFGPGTRLTVL.

CDR3 coding DNA: TGTGCCAGTAGTATGGGGGGACTTGAGGAAACTGAAGCTTTCTTT. The encoded protein is CASSMGGLEETEAFF. This sequence joins TRBV19 and TRBJ1-1, with D possibly matching TRBD1 (5 bases). The ends were cut back, 3 bases at V and 5 bases at J, with 16 bases in the middle. Germline V gene sequence: CDR1 LNHDA, CDR2 SQIVND (reference sequence). The CDR3 covers 15 residues. Full variable domain (outside the CDR3, taken from reference TRBV19 and TRBJ1-1): DGGITQSPKYLFRKEGQNVTLSCEQNLNHDAMYWYRQDPGQGLRLIYYSQIVNDFQKGDIAEGYSVSREKKESFPLTVTSAQKNPTAFYLCASSMGGLEETEAFFGQGTRLTVV.

The DNA of the CDR3 is TGTGCCAGTAGTATAAACGGCTTTGCAGGGGGCGGCTACACCTTC. This translates into CASSINGFAGGGYTF. This chain uses TRBV19 with TRBJ1-2; TRBD1 aligns across 8 bases. V lost 2 bases to trimming and J lost 8 bases; unmatched junction nucleotides: 10. CDR1 LNHDA and CDR2 SQIVND come from the germline V gene (reference sequence). There are 15 residues in the CDR3.

The chain links TRBV4-1 to TRBJ1-2, with TRBD1 identical over 10 bases. The CDR3 runs to 13 residues. In germline, CDR1 is MGHRA, CDR2 YSYEKL. With V trimmed by 6 bases and J by 6 bases, 4 bases remained unmatched. The CDR3 is CASSPGTGDGYTF. CDR3 in DNA: TGCGCCAGCAGTCCCGGGACAGGGGATGGCTACACCTTC.

This chain joins TRBV30 and TRBJ2-7, with 7 bases identical to TRBD2. Germline V gene lookup returns CDR1 GTSNPN and CDR2 SVGIG (reference sequence). The CDR3 contains 13 residues. With 4 bases clipped from V and 2 bases from J, the junction kept 5 bases outside the gene matches. CDR3 loop: CAWNPGTTYEQYF. The CDR3 DNA reads TGTGCCTGGAACCCTGGGACTACCTACGAGCAGTACTTC.